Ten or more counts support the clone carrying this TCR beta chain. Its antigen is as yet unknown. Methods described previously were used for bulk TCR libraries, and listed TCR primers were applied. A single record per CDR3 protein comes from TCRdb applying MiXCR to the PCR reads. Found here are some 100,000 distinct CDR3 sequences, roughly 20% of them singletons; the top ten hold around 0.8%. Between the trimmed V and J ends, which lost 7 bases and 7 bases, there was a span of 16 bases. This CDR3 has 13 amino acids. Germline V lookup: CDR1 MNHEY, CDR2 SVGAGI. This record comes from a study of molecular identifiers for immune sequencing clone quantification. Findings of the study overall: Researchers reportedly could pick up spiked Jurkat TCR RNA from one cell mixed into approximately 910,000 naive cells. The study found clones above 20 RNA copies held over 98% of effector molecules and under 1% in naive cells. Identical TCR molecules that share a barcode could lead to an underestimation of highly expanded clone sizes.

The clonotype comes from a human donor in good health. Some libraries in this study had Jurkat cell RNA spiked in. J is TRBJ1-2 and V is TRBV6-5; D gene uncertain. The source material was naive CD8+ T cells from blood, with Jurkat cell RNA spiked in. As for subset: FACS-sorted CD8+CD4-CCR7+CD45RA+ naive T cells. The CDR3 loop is CASTHDYSSGYTF. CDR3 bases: TGTGCCAGCACCCACGATTATTCTTCTGGCTACACCTTC.